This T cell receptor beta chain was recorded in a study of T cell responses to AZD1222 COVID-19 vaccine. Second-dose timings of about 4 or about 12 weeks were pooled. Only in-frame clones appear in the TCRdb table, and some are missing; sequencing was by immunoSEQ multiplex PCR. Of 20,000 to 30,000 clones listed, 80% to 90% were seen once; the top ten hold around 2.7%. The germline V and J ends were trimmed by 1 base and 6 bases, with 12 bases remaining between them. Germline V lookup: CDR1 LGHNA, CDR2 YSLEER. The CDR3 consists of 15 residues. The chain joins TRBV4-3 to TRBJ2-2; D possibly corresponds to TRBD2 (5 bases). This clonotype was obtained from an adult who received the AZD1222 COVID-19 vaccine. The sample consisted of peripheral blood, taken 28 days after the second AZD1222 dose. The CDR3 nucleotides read TGCGCCAGCAGCCAAGCAGTCGGGGTTTCCGGGGAGCTGTTTTTT. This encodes CASSQAVGVSGELFF.